This TCR beta chain was documented in a study of CD8 T cells in Susac syndrome. RNA amounts of roughly 0.45 to 1 ug underwent reverse transcription with random hexamers. Multiplex PCR with immunoSEQ amplified the TCR beta CDR3 across 54 Vbeta and 13 Jbeta. TCRdb re-called the immunoSEQ multiplex PCR reads through MiXCR, storing one row per CDR3 protein. The sample yields around 130,000 distinct CDR3 sequences, 75% to 90% seen once. Sequencing of TCR beta was undertaken in CD8+ and CD4+ T cells derived from blood. In contrast to the negatively isolated CD8+ and CD4+ T cells, TEMRA cells were FACS-enriched. As regards this clonotype: Its antigen is currently unknown.

Study-wide results and caveats: An acknowledgment was made by the study that its TCR sequencing and HLA analysis involved relatively few individuals.

This CDR3 region has 21 residues. CDR1 and CDR2 from the germline V gene are SGHVS and FNYEAQ. V gave up 5 bases and J gave up 5 bases; unmatched junction bases: 28. The sequence was collected from a human donor with multiple sclerosis. The J gene is TRBJ2-5, the V gene TRBV7-6, with TRBD1 matching over 8 bases. The sequencing input was CD8+ T cells from PBMCs. The CDR3 spells CASSGPAAEQGENIAWETQYF. CDR3 coding DNA: TGTGCCAGCAGCGGGCCCGCCGCGGAACAGGGGGAAAATATAGCTTGGGAGACCCAGTACTTC.